This note documents a single T cell receptor (beta chain) sequence. Germline-derived CDR1 and CDR2 are MNHEY and SMNVEV (reference sequence). The CDR3 is 16 residues long. V gave up 5 bases and J gave up 6 bases; unmatched junction bases: 6. The entry originates in a study of blood T cell repertoires in COVID-19. This table comes from immunoSEQ multiplex PCR, and its TCRdb copy is limited to in-frame clones, with some not included. The sample has around 270,000 clones, roughly 89% seen once. Sequenced: peripheral blood. The chain has TRBV27 and TRBJ2-1, with 14 nucleotides matching TRBD2. The TCR was taken from a woman in her forties who had recovered from COVID-19. CDR3 in DNA: TGTGCCAGCAGTCCGGGACTAGCGGGGGTGGGCAATGAGCAGTTCTTC. Its translation: CASSPGLAGVGNEQFF.